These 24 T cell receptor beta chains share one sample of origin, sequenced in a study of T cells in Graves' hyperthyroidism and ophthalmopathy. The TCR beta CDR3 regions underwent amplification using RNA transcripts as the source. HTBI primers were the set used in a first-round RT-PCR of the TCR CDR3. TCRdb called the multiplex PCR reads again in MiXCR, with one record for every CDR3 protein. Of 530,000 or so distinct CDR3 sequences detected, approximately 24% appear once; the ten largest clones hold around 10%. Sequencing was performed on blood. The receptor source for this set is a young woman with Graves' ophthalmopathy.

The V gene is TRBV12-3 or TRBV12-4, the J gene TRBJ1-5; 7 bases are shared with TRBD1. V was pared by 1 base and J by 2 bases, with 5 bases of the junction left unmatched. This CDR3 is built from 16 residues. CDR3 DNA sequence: TGTGCCAGCAGTTTAGGGGAGGGGGCTCGCAATCAGCCCCAGCATTTT. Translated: CASSLGEGARNQPQHF.

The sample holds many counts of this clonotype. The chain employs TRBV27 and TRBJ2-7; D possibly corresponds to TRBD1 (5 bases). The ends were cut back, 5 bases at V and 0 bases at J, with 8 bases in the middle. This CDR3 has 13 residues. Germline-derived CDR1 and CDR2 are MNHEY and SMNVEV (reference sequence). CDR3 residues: CASSGHSSYEQYF. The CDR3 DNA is TGTGCCAGCAGTGGACACAGCTCCTACGAGCAGTACTTC.

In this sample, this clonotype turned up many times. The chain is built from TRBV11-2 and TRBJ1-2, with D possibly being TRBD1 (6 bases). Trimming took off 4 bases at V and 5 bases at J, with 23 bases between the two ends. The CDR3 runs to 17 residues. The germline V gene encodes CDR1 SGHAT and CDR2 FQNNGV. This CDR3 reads CASSSHGGGASEYGYTF. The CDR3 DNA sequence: TGTGCCAGCAGCTCCCACGGGGGGGGGGCGAGTGAATATGGCTACACCTTC. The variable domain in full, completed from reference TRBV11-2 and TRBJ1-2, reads EAGVAQSPRYKIIEKRQSVAFWCNPISGHATLYWYQQILGQGPKLLIQFQNNGVVDDSQLPKDRFSAERLKGVDSTLKIQPAKLEDSAVYLCASSSHGGGASEYGYTFGSGTRLTVV.

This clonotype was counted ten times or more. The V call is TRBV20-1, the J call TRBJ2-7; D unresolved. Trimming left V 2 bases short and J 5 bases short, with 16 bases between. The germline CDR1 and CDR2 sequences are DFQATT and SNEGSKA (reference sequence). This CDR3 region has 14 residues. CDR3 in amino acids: CSARPGSRVDEQYF. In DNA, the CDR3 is TGCAGTGCTAGACCTGGTAGTAGAGTAGACGAGCAGTACTTC.

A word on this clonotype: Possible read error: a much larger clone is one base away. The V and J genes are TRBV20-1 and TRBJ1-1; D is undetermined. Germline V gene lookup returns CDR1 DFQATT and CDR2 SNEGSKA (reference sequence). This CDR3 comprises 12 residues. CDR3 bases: TGCAGTGCTAGGAATGCGGCGGCTGAAGCTTGCTTT. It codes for CSARNAAAEACF.

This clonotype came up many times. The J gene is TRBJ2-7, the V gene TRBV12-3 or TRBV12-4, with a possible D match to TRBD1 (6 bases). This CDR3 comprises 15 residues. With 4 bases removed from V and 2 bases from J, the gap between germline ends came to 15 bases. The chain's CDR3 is CASSSRTVKAYEQYF. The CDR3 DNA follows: TGTGCCAGCAGTTCAAGGACAGTAAAGGCCTACGAGCAGTACTTC.

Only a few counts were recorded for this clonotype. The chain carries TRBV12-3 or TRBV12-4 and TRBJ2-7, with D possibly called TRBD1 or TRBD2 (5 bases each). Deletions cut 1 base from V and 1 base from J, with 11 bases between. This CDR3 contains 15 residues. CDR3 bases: TGTGCCAGCAGTTTAGGAGCAGGGAGATCCTACGAGCAGTACTTC. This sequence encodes CASSLGAGRSYEQYF.

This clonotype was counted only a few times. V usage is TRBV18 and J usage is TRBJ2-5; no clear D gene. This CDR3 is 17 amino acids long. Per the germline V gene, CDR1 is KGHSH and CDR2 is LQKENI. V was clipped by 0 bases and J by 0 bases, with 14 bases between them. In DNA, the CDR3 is TGTGCCAGCTCACCACCTGGGTGGTTACACGACCAAGAGACCCAGTACTTC. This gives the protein CASSPPGWLHDQETQYF.

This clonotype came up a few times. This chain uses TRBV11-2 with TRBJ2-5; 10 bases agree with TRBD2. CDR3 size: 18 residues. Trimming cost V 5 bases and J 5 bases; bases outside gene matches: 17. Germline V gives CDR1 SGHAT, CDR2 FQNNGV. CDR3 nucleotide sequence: TGTGCCAGCAGCCCACGGACTAGCGGTTCTTCAATCAGGGAGACCCAGTACTTC. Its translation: CASSPRTSGSSIRETQYF.

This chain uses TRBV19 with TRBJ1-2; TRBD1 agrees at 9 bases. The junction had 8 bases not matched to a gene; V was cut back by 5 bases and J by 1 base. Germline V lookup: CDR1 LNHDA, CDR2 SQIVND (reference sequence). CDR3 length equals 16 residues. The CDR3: CASSAHDRGNNYGYTF. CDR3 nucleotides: TGTGCCAGTAGTGCCCACGACAGGGGGAATAACTATGGCTACACCTTC. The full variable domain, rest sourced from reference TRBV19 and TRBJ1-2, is DGGITQSPKYLFRKEGQNVTLSCEQNLNHDAMYWYRQDPGQGLRLIYYSQIVNDFQKGDIAEGYSVSREKKESFPLTVTSAQKNPTAFYLCASSAHDRGNNYGYTFGSGTRLTVV.

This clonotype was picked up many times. CDR3 protein: CATTGGGLYEQYF. The CDR3 coding sequence is TGTGCCACCACCGGGGGGGGGCTCTACGAGCAGTACTTC. The V and J genes are TRBV10-3 and TRBJ2-7, with 8 bases aligning to TRBD2. Losses at the gene ends were 10 bases for V and 3 bases for J; bases not matched to a gene: 8. CDR1 ENHRY and CDR2 SYGVKD come from the germline V gene. This CDR3 contains 13 residues.

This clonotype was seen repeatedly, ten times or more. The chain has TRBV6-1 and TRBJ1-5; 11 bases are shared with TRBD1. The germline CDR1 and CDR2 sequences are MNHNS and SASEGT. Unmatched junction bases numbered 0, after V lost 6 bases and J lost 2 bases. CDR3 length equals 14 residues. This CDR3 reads CASRGQGGNQPQHF. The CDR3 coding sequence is TGTGCCAGCAGGGGACAGGGGGGCAATCAGCCCCAGCATTTT.

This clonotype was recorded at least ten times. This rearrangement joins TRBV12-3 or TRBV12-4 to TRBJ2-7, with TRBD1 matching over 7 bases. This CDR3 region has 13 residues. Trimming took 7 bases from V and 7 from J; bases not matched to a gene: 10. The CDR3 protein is CASTRTGRHEQYF. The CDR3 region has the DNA TGTGCCAGCACCCGGACAGGCCGCCATGAGCAGTACTTC.

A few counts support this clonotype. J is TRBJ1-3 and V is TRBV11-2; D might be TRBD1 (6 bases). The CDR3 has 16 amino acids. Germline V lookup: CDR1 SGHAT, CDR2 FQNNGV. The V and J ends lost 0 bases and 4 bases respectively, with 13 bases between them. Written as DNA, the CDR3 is TGTGCCAGCAGCTTAGATCGGGGGCTTTACGGAAACACCATATATTTT. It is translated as CASSLDRGLYGNTIYF.

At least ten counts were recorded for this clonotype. CDR3 nucleotide sequence: TGTGCCAGTAGTATAACCTGGCGGGGCAATCAGCCCCAGCATTTT. Residues: CASSITWRGNQPQHF. This chain links TRBV19 with TRBJ1-5, with D unclear. The CDR3 has 15 residues. Germline V lookup: CDR1 LNHDA, CDR2 SQIVND (reference sequence). Trimming removed 2 bases at V and 2 bases at J, with 10 bases between.

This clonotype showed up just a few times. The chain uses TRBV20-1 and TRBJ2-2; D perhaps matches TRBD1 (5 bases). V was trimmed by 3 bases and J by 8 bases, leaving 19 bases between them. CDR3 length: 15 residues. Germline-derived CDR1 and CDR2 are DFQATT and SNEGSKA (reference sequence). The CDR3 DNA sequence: TGCAGTGCTAGTAGAGTGGACATAGACAATGGGGAGCTGTTTTTT. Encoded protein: CSASRVDIDNGELFF.

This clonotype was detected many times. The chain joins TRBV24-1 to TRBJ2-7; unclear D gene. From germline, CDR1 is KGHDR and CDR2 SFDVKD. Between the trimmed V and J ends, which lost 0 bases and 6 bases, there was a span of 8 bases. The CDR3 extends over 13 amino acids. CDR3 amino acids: CATSDLPEAEQYF. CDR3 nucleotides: TGTGCCACCAGTGATTTGCCCGAAGCCGAGCAGTACTTC.

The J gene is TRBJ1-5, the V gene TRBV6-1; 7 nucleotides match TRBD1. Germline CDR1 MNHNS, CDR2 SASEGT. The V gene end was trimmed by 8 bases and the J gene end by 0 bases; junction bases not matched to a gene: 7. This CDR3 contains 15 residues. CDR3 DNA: TGTGCCAGCCTAAGAACAGGGGTTAGCAATCAGCCCCAGCATTTT. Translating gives CASLRTGVSNQPQHF.

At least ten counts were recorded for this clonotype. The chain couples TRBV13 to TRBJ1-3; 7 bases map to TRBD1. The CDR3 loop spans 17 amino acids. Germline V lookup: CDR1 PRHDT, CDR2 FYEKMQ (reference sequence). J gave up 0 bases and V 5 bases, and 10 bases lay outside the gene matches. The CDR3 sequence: CASSVDRAPSSGNTIYF. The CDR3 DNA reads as TGTGCCAGCAGCGTCGACAGGGCCCCCAGCTCTGGAAACACCATATATTTT.

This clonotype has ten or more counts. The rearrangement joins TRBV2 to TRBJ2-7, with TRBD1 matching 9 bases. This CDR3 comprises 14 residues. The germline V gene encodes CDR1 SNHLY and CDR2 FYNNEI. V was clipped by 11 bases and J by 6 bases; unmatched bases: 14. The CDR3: CACEPGQGSVEQYF. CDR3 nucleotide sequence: TGTGCCTGCGAACCGGGACAGGGTTCAGTCGAGCAGTACTTC.

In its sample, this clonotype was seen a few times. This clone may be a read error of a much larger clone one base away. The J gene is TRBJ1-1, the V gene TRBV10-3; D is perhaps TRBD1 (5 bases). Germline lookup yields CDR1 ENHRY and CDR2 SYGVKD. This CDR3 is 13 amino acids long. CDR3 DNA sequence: TGTGCCGTCAGTGAGCGGGGCAACACTGAAGCTTTCTTT. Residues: CAVSERGNTEAFF.

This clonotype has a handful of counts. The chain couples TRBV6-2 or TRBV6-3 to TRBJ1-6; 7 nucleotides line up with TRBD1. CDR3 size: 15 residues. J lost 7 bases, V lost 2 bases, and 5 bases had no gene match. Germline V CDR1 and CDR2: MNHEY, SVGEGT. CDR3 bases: TGTGCCAGCAGTTACGGAGGACAGGAAAATTCACCCCTCCACTTT. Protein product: CASSYGGQENSPLHF.

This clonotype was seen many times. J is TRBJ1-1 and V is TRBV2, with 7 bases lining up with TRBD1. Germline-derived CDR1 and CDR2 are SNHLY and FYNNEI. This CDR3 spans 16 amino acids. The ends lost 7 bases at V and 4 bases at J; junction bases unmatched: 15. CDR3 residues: CASNVGGGRSSTEAFF. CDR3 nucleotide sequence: TGTGCCAGCAATGTCGGAGGGGGCCGATCTTCCACTGAAGCTTTCTTT.

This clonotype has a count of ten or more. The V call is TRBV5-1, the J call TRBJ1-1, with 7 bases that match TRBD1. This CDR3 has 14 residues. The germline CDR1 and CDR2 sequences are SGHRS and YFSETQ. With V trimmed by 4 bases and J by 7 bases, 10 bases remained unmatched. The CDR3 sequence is CASSLNIQGFEAFF. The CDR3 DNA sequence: TGCGCCAGCAGCCTCAATATACAGGGGTTTGAAGCTTTCTTT.